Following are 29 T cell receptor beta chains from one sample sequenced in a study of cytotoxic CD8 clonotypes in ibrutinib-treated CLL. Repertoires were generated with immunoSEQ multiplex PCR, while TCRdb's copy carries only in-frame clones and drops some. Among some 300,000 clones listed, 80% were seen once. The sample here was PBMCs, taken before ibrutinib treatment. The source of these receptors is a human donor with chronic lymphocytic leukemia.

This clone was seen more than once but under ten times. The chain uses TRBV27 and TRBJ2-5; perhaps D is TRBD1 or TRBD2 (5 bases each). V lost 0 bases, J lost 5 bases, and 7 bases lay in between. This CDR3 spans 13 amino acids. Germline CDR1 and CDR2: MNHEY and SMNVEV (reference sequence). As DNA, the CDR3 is TGTGCCAGCAGTTTATCGTGGGGGGAGACCCAGTACTTC. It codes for CASSLSWGETQYF.

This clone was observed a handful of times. The DNA for the CDR3 is TGTGCCAGCAGTTACTCGGCAACCTTGGGGAACACTGAAGCTTTCTTT. This gives the protein CASSYSATLGNTEAFF. The gene calls are TRBV6-5 and TRBJ1-1, with D hard to call. Trimming stripped 0 bases from V and 1 base from J, with 12 bases between. Germline V gives CDR1 MNHEY, CDR2 SVGAGI. CDR3 length equals 16 residues.

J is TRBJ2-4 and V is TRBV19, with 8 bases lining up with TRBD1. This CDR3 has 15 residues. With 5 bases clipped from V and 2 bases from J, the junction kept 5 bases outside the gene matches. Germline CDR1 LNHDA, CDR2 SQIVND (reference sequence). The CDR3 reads CASSSQGATKNIQYF. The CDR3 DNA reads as TGTGCCAGTAGTTCGCAGGGGGCGACCAAAAACATTCAGTACTTC.

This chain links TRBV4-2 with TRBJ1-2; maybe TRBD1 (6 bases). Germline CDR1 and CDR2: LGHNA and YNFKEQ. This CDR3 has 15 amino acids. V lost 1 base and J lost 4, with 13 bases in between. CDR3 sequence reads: CASSQGDTPGYGYTF. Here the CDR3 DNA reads TGTGCCAGCAGCCAAGGGGACACCCCTGGCTATGGCTACACCTTC.

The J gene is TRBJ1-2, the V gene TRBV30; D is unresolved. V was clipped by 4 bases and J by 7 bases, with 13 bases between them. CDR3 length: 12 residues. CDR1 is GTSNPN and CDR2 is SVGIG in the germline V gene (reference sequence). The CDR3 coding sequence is TGTGCCTGGACCGCCGGCCCTCTTGGCTACACCTTC. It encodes CAWTAGPLGYTF.

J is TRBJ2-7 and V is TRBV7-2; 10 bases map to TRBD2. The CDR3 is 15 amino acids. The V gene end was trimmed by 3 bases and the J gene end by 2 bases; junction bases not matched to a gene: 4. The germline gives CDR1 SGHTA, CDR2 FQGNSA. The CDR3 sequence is CASSFGTSVTYEQYF. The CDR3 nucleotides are TGTGCCAGCAGCTTCGGGACTAGCGTTACCTACGAGCAGTACTTC.

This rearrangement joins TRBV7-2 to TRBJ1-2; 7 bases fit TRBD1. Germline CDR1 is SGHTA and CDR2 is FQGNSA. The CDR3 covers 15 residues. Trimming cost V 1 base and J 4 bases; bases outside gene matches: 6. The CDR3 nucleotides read TGTGCCAGCAGCTTAGTGGCAGGGGGTGGCTATGGCTACACCTTC. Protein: CASSLVAGGGYGYTF.

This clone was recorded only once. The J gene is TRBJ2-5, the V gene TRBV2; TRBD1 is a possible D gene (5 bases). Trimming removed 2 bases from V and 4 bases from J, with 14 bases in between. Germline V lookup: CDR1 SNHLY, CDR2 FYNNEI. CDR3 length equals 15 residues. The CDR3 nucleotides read TGTGCCAGCAGTGAAATAAGACAGTCCTCAGAGACCCAGTACTTC. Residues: CASSEIRQSSETQYF.

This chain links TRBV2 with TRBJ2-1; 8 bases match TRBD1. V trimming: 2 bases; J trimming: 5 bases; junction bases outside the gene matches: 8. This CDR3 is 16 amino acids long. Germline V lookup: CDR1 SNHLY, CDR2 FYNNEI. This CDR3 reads CASSENFGTGHNEQFF. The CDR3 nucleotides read TGTGCCAGCAGTGAAAACTTCGGGACAGGCCACAATGAGCAGTTCTTC.

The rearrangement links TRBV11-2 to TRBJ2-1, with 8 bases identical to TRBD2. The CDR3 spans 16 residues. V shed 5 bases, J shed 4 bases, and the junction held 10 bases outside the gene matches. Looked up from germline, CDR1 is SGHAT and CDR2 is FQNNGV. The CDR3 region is CASSTPLTGGYNEQFF. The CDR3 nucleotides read TGTGCCAGCAGCACGCCCCTGACGGGAGGGTACAATGAGCAGTTCTTC.

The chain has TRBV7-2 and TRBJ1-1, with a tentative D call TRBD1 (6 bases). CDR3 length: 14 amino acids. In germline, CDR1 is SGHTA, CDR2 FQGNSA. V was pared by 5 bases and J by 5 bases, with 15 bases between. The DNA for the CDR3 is TGTGCCAGCAGCCCCGAGTCAGGGGTAACTGAAGCTTTCTTT. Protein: CASSPESGVTEAFF.

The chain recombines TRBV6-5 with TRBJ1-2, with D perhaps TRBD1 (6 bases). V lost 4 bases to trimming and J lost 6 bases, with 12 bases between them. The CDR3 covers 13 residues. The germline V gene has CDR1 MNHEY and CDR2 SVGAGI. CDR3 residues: CASSSPGANGYTF. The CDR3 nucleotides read TGTGCCAGCAGTTCTCCGGGGGCGAATGGCTACACCTTC.

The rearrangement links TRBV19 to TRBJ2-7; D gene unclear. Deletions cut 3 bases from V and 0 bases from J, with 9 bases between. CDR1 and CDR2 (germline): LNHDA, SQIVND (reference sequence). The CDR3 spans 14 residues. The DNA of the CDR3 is TGTGCCAGTAGTATGGCGACGGGCTCCTACGAGCAGTACTTC. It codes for CASSMATGSYEQYF.

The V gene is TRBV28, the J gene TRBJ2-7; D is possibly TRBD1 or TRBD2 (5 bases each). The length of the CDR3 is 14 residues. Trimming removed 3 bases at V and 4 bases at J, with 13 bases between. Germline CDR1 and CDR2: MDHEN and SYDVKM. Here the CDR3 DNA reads TGTGCCAGCAGTTTGATCGGGGCAAGGTACGAGCAGTACTTC. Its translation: CASSLIGARYEQYF.

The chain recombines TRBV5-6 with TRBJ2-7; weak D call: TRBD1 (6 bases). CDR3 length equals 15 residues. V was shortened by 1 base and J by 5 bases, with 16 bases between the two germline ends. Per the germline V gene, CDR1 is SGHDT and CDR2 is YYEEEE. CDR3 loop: CASSLSPSTGHEQYF. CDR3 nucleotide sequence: TGTGCCAGCAGCTTGAGTCCCTCGACAGGCCACGAGCAGTACTTC. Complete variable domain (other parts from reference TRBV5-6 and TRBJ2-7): DAGVTQSPTHLIKTRGQQVTLRCSPKSGHDTVSWYQQALGQGPQFIFQYYEEEERQRGNFPDRFSGHQFPNYSSELNVNALLLGDSALYLCASSLSPSTGHEQYFGPGTRLTVT.

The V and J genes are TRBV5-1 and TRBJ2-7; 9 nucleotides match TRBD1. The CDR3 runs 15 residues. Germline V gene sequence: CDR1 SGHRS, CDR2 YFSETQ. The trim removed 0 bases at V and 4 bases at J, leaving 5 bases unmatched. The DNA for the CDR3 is TGCGCCAGCAGCTTGGTGGGGACAGGGATATACGAGCAGTACTTC. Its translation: CASSLVGTGIYEQYF.

CDR3 region: CSIRDGTYEQYF. CDR3 DNA sequence: TGCAGCATACGGGACGGTACCTACGAGCAGTACTTC. The V call is TRBV29-1, the J call TRBJ2-7; D tentatively reads TRBD1 or TRBD2 (5 bases each). Germline CDR1 is SQVTM and CDR2 is ANQGSEA. The CDR3 contains 12 residues. Trimming took off 8 bases at V and 2 bases at J, with 13 bases between the two ends.

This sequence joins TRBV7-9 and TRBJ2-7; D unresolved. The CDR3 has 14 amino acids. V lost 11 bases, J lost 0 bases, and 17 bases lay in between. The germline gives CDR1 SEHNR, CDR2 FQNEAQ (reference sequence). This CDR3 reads CAASEPRSSYEQYF. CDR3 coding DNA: TGTGCCGCTTCAGAGCCCAGGAGCTCCTACGAGCAGTACTTC. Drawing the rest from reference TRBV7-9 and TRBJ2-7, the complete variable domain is DTGVSQNPRHKITKRGQNVTFRCDPISEHNRLYWYRQTLGQGPEFLTYFQNEAQLEKSRLLSDRFSAERPKGSFSTLEIQRTEQGDSAMYLCAASEPRSSYEQYFGPGTRLTVT.

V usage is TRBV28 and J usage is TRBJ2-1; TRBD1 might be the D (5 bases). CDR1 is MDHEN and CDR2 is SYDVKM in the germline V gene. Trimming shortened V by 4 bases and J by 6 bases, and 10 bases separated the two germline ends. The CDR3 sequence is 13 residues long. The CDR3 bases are TGTGCCAGCAGTTCACCTGGGGCCAATGAGCAGTTCTTC. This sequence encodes CASSSPGANEQFF. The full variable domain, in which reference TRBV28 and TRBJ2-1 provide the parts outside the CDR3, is DVKVTQSSRYLVKRTGEKVFLECVQDMDHENMFWYRQDPGLGLRLIYFSYDVKMKEKGDIPEGYSVSREKKERFSLILESASTNQTSMYLCASSSPGANEQFFGPGTRLTVL.

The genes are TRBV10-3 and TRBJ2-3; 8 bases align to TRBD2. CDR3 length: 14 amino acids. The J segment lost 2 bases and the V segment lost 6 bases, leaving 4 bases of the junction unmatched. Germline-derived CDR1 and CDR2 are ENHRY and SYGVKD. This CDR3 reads CAIRAGVATDTQYF. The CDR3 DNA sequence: TGTGCCATCAGAGCGGGAGTTGCCACAGATACGCAGTATTTT.

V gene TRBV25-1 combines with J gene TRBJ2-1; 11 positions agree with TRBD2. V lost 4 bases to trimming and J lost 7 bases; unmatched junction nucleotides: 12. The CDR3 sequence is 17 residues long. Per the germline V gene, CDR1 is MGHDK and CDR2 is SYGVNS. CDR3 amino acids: CASSVASGRTLRNEQFF. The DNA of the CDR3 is TGTGCCAGCAGTGTGGCTAGCGGGAGGACCCTTAGGAATGAGCAGTTCTTC.

The CDR3 is CASSLDRGTNYGYTF. The CDR3 DNA is TGTGCCAGCTCGCTGGACAGGGGGACTAACTATGGCTACACCTTC. The chain couples TRBV18 to TRBJ1-2; 10 bases map to TRBD1. The CDR3 sequence is 15 residues long. Germline CDR1 reads KGHSH; CDR2 reads LQKENI. V trimming: 6 bases; J trimming: 0 bases; junction bases outside the gene matches: 4.

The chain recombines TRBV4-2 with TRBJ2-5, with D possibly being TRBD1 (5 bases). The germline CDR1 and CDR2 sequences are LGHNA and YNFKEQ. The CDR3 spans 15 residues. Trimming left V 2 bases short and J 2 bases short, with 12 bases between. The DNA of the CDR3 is TGTGCCAGCAGCCAACTCGACAGAAGACAAGAGACCCAGTACTTC. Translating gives CASSQLDRRQETQYF.

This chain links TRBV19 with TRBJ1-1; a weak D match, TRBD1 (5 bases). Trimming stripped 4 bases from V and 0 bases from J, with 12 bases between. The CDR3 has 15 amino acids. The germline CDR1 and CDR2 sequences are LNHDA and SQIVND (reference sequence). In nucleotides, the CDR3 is TGTGCCAGTAGTAAAAACAGGCTCCTGAACACTGAAGCTTTCTTT. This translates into CASSKNRLLNTEAFF.

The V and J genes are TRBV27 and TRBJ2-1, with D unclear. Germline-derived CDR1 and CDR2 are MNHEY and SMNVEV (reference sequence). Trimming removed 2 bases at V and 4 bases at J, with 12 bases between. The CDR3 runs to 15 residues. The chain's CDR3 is CASSLMATSYNEQFF. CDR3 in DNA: TGTGCCAGCAGTTTAATGGCAACCTCTTACAATGAGCAGTTCTTC.

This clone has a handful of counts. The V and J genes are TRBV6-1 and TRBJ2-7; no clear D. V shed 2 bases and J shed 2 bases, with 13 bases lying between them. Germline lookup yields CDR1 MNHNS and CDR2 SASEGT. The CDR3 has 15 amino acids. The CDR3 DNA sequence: TGTGCCAGCAGTGAAATCGGCAGTTCCGCCTACGAGCAGTACTTC. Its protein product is CASSEIGSSAYEQYF.

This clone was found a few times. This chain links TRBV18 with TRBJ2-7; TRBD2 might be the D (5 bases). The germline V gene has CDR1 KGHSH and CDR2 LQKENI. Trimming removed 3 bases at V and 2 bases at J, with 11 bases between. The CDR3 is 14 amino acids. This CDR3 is CASSPGQTTYEQYF. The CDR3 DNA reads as TGTGCCAGCTCACCTGGGCAGACTACCTACGAGCAGTACTTC.

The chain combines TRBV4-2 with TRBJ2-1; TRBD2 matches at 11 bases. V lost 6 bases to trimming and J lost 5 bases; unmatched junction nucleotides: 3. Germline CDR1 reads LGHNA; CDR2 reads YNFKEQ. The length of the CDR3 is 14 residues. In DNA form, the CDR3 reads TGTGCCAGCAGGGGACTAGCGGCCCACAATGAGCAGTTCTTC. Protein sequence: CASRGLAAHNEQFF.

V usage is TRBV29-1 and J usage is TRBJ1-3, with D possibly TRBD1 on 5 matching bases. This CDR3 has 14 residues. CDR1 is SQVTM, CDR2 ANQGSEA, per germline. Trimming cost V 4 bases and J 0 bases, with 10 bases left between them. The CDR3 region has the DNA TGCAGCGTTGTTCCAGGGCGCTCTGGAAACACCATATATTTT. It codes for CSVVPGRSGNTIYF.